Following are 20 T cell receptor beta chains from one sample sequenced in a study of post-analysis software for immune sequencing data. General observations from the study: About five TRBV segments occurring more often in patients than controls included TRBV5-6, TRBV5-1 and TRBV20-1.

Carried by the TCR beta cDNA libraries were unique molecular identifiers. TCRdb ran MiXCR on the PCR reads and lists one entry per CDR3 protein. In the table there are about half a million distinct CDR3 sequences, under 40% of which are singletons. These receptors' targets are unknown. The material sequenced was blood. The receptors were gathered from a girl aged 2-17 years with multiple sclerosis.

This clonotype has just a few counts. This chain links TRBV27 with TRBJ2-5; D is perhaps TRBD2 (5 bases). The ends were cut back, 7 bases at V and 4 bases at J, with 16 bases in the middle. CDR3 size: 14 residues. Per germline, CDR1 MNHEY and CDR2 SMNVEV (reference sequence). In DNA, the CDR3 is TGTGCCAGCAAGGAGGTAGTGGGCCGAGAGACCCAGTACTTC. It specifies CASKEVVGRETQYF.

The chain employs TRBV6-5 and TRBJ2-3, with D unclear. From germline, CDR1 is MNHEY and CDR2 SVGAGI. Trimming took off 5 bases at V and 7 bases at J, with 13 bases between the two ends. The CDR3 sequence is 13 residues long. In DNA, the CDR3 is TGTGCCAGCAGTGAGACGATCTTGAATACGCAGTATTTT. It codes for CASSETILNTQYF.

This clonotype was counted a few times. The chain employs TRBV12-3 or TRBV12-4 and TRBJ2-5; 7 bases fit TRBD2. V gave up 5 bases and J gave up 1 base; unmatched junction bases: 4. This CDR3 is 14 amino acids long. The DNA of the CDR3 is TGTGCCAGCAGTGTGGGGGGGGTCCAAGAGACCCAGTACTTC. Its protein product is CASSVGGVQETQYF.

The chain uses TRBV24-1 and TRBJ1-1, with 7 bases fitting TRBD1. The CDR3 sequence is 13 residues long. Looked up from germline, CDR1 is KGHDR and CDR2 is SFDVKD. V dropped 7 bases and J dropped 3; count of bases not matched to a gene: 4. CDR3 bases: TGTGCCACCAGACCAGGGGGGGACACTGAAGCTTTCTTT. Protein sequence: CATRPGGDTEAFF.

This clonotype was seen a handful of times. J is TRBJ2-1 and V is TRBV3-1; 11 bases fit TRBD2. CDR3 length equals 14 residues. The V gene end was trimmed by 2 bases and the J gene end by 6 bases; junction bases not matched to a gene: 0. Germline CDR1 and CDR2: LGHDT and YNNKEL (reference sequence). CDR3: CASSQLAGGNEQFF. The CDR3 bases are TGTGCCAGCAGCCAACTAGCGGGGGGCAATGAGCAGTTCTTC.

The rearrangement links TRBV11-3 to TRBJ2-1; a weak D match, TRBD2 (7 bases). V was clipped by 2 bases and J by 6 bases, with 11 bases between them. The CDR3 has 14 residues. Germline V gives CDR1 SGHNT, CDR2 YENEEA. CDR3 protein: CASSLSGGRNEQFF. For the CDR3, the DNA is TGTGCCAGCAGCTTATCGGGGGGCCGCAATGAGCAGTTCTTC.

J is TRBJ1-1 and V is TRBV6-5, with no clear D. V was shortened by 9 bases and J by 6 bases, with 11 bases between the two germline ends. CDR1 and CDR2 from the germline V gene are MNHEY and SVGAGI. There are 11 residues in the CDR3. CDR3 bases: TGTGCCAGTAGTCACGGGTCTGAAGCTTTCTTT. Its protein product is CASSHGSEAFF.

The rearrangement joins TRBV6-5 to TRBJ2-5, with 9 positions matching TRBD2. Trimming removed 4 bases from V and 4 bases from J; junction bases left unmatched: 13. This CDR3 is built from 17 residues. Germline values: CDR1 MNHEY, CDR2 SVGAGI. In nucleotides, the CDR3 is TGTGCCAGCAGTTCTCGTAAGGCGGGGGGGCCTGGAGAGACCCAGTACTTC. It specifies CASSSRKAGGPGETQYF.

The chain combines TRBV20-1 with TRBJ2-5; D is possibly TRBD1 (6 bases). The DNA end is a closer match to TRBJ2-7, so the J assignment may be wrong. The CDR3 sequence is 13 residues long. The germline V gene has CDR1 DFQATT and CDR2 SNEGSKA (reference sequence). Written as DNA, the CDR3 is TGCAGTGCTAGAGATGTACAGGGATACGAGCAGTACTTC. Protein product: CSARDVQGYEQYF.

V usage is TRBV10-3 and J usage is TRBJ1-2; 7 bases match TRBD1. J was trimmed by 8 bases and V by 7 bases; bases with no gene match: 16. Germline V CDR1 and CDR2: ENHRY, SYGVKD. The CDR3 spans 15 residues. The chain's CDR3 is CAITKFDTGEKGYTF. The CDR3 DNA is TGTGCCATCACTAAATTCGACACAGGGGAGAAAGGCTACACCTTC.

This clonotype was observed a few times. The chain combines TRBV7-9 with TRBJ2-1; weak D call: TRBD2 (6 bases). Trimming stripped 6 bases from V and 4 bases from J, with 13 bases between. The germline V gene encodes CDR1 SEHNR and CDR2 FQNEAQ (reference sequence). CDR3 length: 14 amino acids. The CDR3 bases are TGTGCCAGCAGGTCCACCGGGACTTACAATGAGCAGTTCTTC. Protein: CASRSTGTYNEQFF.

This clonotype appeared a few times. The rearrangement joins TRBV5-6 to TRBJ2-3; TRBD1 is a possible D gene (5 bases). The CDR3 contains 15 residues. Germline V gene data show CDR1 as SGHDT and CDR2 as YYEEEE. V shed 1 base and J shed 5 bases, with 14 bases lying between them. The CDR3 sequence is CASSLLQGFIDTQYF. CDR3 in DNA: TGTGCCAGCAGCTTGCTCCAGGGTTTTATAGATACGCAGTATTTT.

The rearrangement uses TRBV5-1 and TRBJ2-1, with TRBD1 matching over 11 bases. This CDR3 has 16 amino acids. V dropped 3 bases and J dropped 4; count of bases not matched to a gene: 6. Looked up from germline, CDR1 is SGHRS and CDR2 is YFSETQ. This CDR3 is CASSSGQGAGYNEQFF. For the CDR3, the DNA is TGCGCCAGCAGCTCCGGACAGGGGGCGGGTTACAATGAGCAGTTCTTC.

The rearrangement uses TRBV10-1 and TRBJ1-1; a weak D match, TRBD1 (5 bases). Germline lookup yields CDR1 WNHNN and CDR2 SYGVQD (reference sequence). This CDR3 comprises 16 residues. With 3 bases removed from V and 4 bases from J, the gap between germline ends came to 18 bases. For the CDR3, the DNA is TGCGCCAGCAGTGACCGACAGATGCTTTTGGCCACTGAAGCTTTCTTT. It translates to CASSDRQMLLATEAFF.

This clonotype showed up just a few times. This chain links TRBV5-1 with TRBJ2-3, with 10 bases fitting TRBD1. Germline CDR1 reads SGHRS; CDR2 reads YFSETQ. The CDR3 sequence is 13 residues long. V was pared by 5 bases and J by 6 bases, with 3 bases of the junction left unmatched. The CDR3 spells CASRPGQGDTQYF. The CDR3, as DNA: TGCGCCAGCAGGCCGGGACAGGGGGATACGCAGTATTTT.

The V call is TRBV4-1, the J call TRBJ2-1; TRBD2 aligns across 11 bases. The J segment lost 8 bases and the V segment lost 2 bases, leaving 5 bases of the junction unmatched. The CDR3 consists of 15 residues. The V gene's germline CDR1 is MGHRA and CDR2 YSYEKL. In DNA, the CDR3 is TGCGCCAGCAGCCAACCTCTAGCGGGGGGCTATGAGCAGTTCTTC. Residues: CASSQPLAGGYEQFF.

The genes are TRBV29-1 and TRBJ1-6; D possibly corresponds to TRBD1 (6 bases). This CDR3 region has 14 residues. The V gene's germline CDR1 is SQVTM and CDR2 ANQGSEA. V was pared by 8 bases and J by 3 bases, with 14 bases between. The CDR3 nucleotides read TGCAGCTGGGAGGCGGACAGCTATAATTCACCCCTCCACTTT. Its protein is CSWEADSYNSPLHF. Combining the CDR3 with reference TRBV29-1 and TRBJ1-6 gives the whole variable domain SAVISQKPSRDICQRGTSLTIQCQVDSQVTMMFWYRQQPGQSLTLIATANQGSEATYESGFVIDKFPISRPNLTFSTLTVSNMSPEDSSIYLCSWEADSYNSPLHFGNGTRLTVT.

In its sample, this clonotype was seen a few times. This chain connects TRBV5-6 to TRBJ2-1; 9 nucleotides align to TRBD1. Germline CDR1 reads SGHDT; CDR2 reads YYEEEE. This CDR3 region has 16 residues. The ends lost 0 bases at V and 9 bases at J; junction bases unmatched: 10. CDR3 in amino acids: CASSLGDRVPTIEQFF. The CDR3 DNA sequence: TGTGCCAGCAGCTTGGGGGACAGGGTCCCCACAATTGAGCAGTTCTTC.

This clonotype was detected only a few times. The chain recombines TRBV7-7 with TRBJ1-1; 7 bases are a match to TRBD1. The CDR3 covers 15 residues. Germline CDR1 is SSHAT and CDR2 is FNYEAQ (reference sequence). Losses at the gene ends were 2 bases for V and 6 bases for J; bases not matched to a gene: 9. The chain's CDR3 is CASSLFAGGESEAFF. Written as DNA, the CDR3 is TGTGCCAGCAGCTTATTCGCAGGGGGGGAGTCTGAAGCTTTCTTT.

The chain recombines TRBV6-5 with TRBJ2-5; D might be TRBD1 (7 bases). Per the germline V gene, CDR1 is MNHEY and CDR2 is SVGAGI. Trimming left V 4 bases short and J 5 bases short, with 17 bases between. CDR3 length: 15 residues. The chain's CDR3 is CASSFEAGGLETQYF. CDR3 bases: TGTGCCAGCAGTTTCGAGGCAGGGGGGTTGGAGACCCAGTACTTC.